These T cell receptor beta chains were read from a single sample in a study of cytomegalovirus exposure and HLA in healthy donors. The assay was immunoSEQ multiplex PCR, and TCRdb's table has in-frame clones only and misses some. The data hold 110,000 to 150,000 clones, with 70% to 85% observed a single time. Sequencing used PBMCs. These receptors came from a middle-aged man in good health and CMV-seropositive. CDR3s include the opening cysteine and the closing phenylalanine or tryptophan. D genes are given only for firm matches. Clone size appears in some rows only: once, few, many, or a class for an expanded clone.

abundance,j_gene,d_gene,v_gene,CDR3nt,CDR3aa
.,TRBJ1-5,.,TRBV5-6,TGTGCCAGCAGCTACAGCAGGGGCCTTTATAGCAATCAGCCCCAGCATTTT,CASSYSRGLYSNQPQHF
.,TRBJ1-3,.,TRBV5-8,TGTGCCAGCAGCTTGCGACAGGTCGCTGGAAACACCATATATTTT,CASSLRQVAGNTIYF
.,TRBJ1-1,TRBD1,TRBV5-1,TGCGCCAGCAGCGCCGGACAGGGAAAGAACACTGAAGCTTTCTTT,CASSAGQGKNTEAFF
.,TRBJ1-2,.,TRBV19,TGTGCCAGTAGCAGTCAACAGGGCGGTGGCTACACCTTC,CASSSQQGGGYTF
few,TRBJ1-5,TRBD1,TRBV6-5,TGTGCCAGCAGGGCAGGGGGATGGGATCAGCCCCAGCATTTT,CASRAGGWDQPQHF
.,TRBJ2-7,.,TRBV5-1,TGCGCCAGCCGACTATTCTACGAGCAGTACTTC,CASRLFYEQYF
.,TRBJ2-7,TRBD2,TRBV9,TGTGCCAGCGGATCCGGGACTAGCACCTACGAGCAGTACTTC,CASGSGTSTYEQYF
once,TRBJ1-2,.,TRBV30,TGTGCCTGGAGCAGGTGGTATGGCTACACCTTC,CAWSRWYGYTF
.,TRBJ2-2,.,TRBV19,TGTGCCAGTAGTCCAGGGGTCTACTCCGGGGAGCTGTTTTTT,CASSPGVYSGELFF
.,TRBJ2-6,.,TRBV9,TGTGCCAGCAGCGGCAGGGTCCCTGGGGCCAACGTCCTGACTTTC,CASSGRVPGANVLTF
.,TRBJ2-5,.,TRBV19,TGTGCCAGTAGTCGTGAGACCCAGTACTTC,CASSRETQYF
.,TRBJ2-7,.,TRBV27,TGTGCCAGCAGGCTTAAGGTAACGGGAGCAACCTACGAGCAGTACTTC,CASRLKVTGATYEQYF
once,TRBJ2-4,TRBD1,TRBV6-8,TGTGCCAGCAGTTGGGGGCTCCGGGACAGGGTGCAAAACATTCAGTACTTC,CASSWGLRDRVQNIQYF
.,TRBJ2-1,.,TRBV9,TGTGCCAGCAGCGTCACGGCGGCCCCCTCCTACAATGAGCAGTTCTTC,CASSVTAAPSYNEQFF
.,TRBJ2-1,.,TRBV19,TGTGCCAGTAGTATAATAGCGACTGCGCAGTTCTTC,CASSIIATAQFF
.,TRBJ1-4,TRBD1,TRBV5-1,TGCGCCAGCAGACTGGACAGGGGAAGTGAAAAACTGTTTTTT,CASRLDRGSEKLFF
.,TRBJ1-4,TRBD1,TRBV10-2,TGCGCCAGCAGTCCAGGGGGCAACGGAAAACTGTTTTTT,CASSPGGNGKLFF
.,TRBJ2-6,TRBD1,TRBV6-6,TGTGCCAGCAGTTCTCAGGGGGTTGCTGGGGCCAACGTCCTGACTTTC,CASSSQGVAGANVLTF
once,TRBJ1-2,.,TRBV7-9,TGTGCCAGCACTACACCGGCGACGAGGGGCTACACCTTC,CASTTPATRGYTF
.,TRBJ2-7,.,TRBV6-1,TGTGCCAGCAGTGTCCAAAACGGCTACGAGCAGTACTTC,CASSVQNGYEQYF
.,TRBJ2-7,TRBD1,TRBV19,TGTGCCAGTAGTATGGCCTCAGGGACAGGGGGCCTCGAGCAGTACTTC,CASSMASGTGGLEQYF
.,TRBJ1-4,.,TRBV25-1,TGTGCCAGCAGTGAATGGTTGATAAGGGAGGGGTACGAAAAACTGTTTTTT,CASSEWLIREGYEKLFF
once,TRBJ2-2,.,TRBV11-3,TGTGCCAGCAGCTCCATCCTAAATCCCGGGGAGCTGTTTTTT,CASSSILNPGELFF
.,TRBJ2-1,.,TRBV19,TGTGCCAGTAAACCACAGTTCTTTTCCTACAATGAGCAGTTCTTC,CASKPQFFSYNEQFF
.,TRBJ2-7,.,TRBV7-9,TGTTCCAGCAGCCCGGACTGGGACGAGCAGTACTTC,CSSSPDWDEQYF
.,TRBJ2-1,TRBD2,TRBV9,TGTGCCAGCACCGGGGGGGCCTACAATGAGCAGTTCTTC,CASTGGAYNEQFF
.,TRBJ1-4,.,TRBV25-1,TGTGCCAGCAGTGACCGGGGAGGGTACGAAAAACTGTTTTTT,CASSDRGGYEKLFF
.,TRBJ1-2,.,TRBV6-5,TGTGCCAGCAGTTATAGGGGGTACTATGGCTACACCTTC,CASSYRGYYGYTF
.,TRBJ2-7,TRBD2,TRBV25-1,TGTGCCAGCAGTGAAGGGACTACCTACGAGCAGTACTTC,CASSEGTTYEQYF
.,TRBJ2-1,TRBD2,TRBV6-5,TGTGCCAGCAGTTCTAACGTGGCGGGGGGATACAATGAGCAGTTCTTC,CASSSNVAGGYNEQFF
few,TRBJ1-2,TRBD1,TRBV28,TGTGCCAGCAGTTTATACCCGGACAGGGCGGAAGGCTACACCTTC,CASSLYPDRAEGYTF
.,TRBJ1-2,TRBD1,TRBV30,TGTGCCTGGACCAGGGACAGACTCTATGGCTACACCTTC,CAWTRDRLYGYTF
.,TRBJ2-1,TRBD2,TRBV27,TGTGCCAGCAGTTTTGGAGCGGGGGGGGGTGAGCAGTTCTTC,CASSFGAGGGEQFF
.,TRBJ2-1,TRBD2,TRBV10-1,TGCGCCAGCAGCCCGCAGCGGGAGTACTCTGAGCAGTTCTTC,CASSPQREYSEQFF
few,TRBJ2-6,TRBD1,TRBV7-6,TGTGCCAGCAGCCTCCGCTATGGACAGGGGGACTCTGGGGCCAACGTCCTGACTTTC,CASSLRYGQGDSGANVLTF
.,TRBJ2-7,TRBD1,TRBV5-4,TGTGCCAGCAGCCCACCGGGACAGGGCCCCTACGAGCAGTACTTC,CASSPPGQGPYEQYF
.,TRBJ2-1,TRBD1,TRBV6-1,TGTGCCAGCAGTAGTGACAGGGGGCAGTACAATGAGCAGTTCTTC,CASSSDRGQYNEQFF
.,TRBJ1-2,.,TRBV7-9,TGTGCCAGCAGCCAATGGACTCCTAACTATGGCTACACCTTC,CASSQWTPNYGYTF
.,TRBJ2-2,.,TRBV5-1,TGCGCCAGCAGCTTGGATGCGGGAAACACCGGGGAGCTGTTTTTT,CASSLDAGNTGELFF
.,TRBJ2-3,TRBD2,TRBV29-1,TGCAGCGTTGGTAAGCGGGAATTCACAGATACGCAGTATTTT,CSVGKREFTDTQYF
.,TRBJ2-1,.,TRBV7-8,TGTGCCAGCAGCTTTATAGTTGAGCAGTTCTTC,CASSFIVEQFF